This TCR beta chain was observed in a study of blood T cell repertoires in COVID-19. As for the study in general: The samples span acute and convalescent COVID-19 from the United States, Italy and Spain.

All enrollees were roughly 18 to 90 years old and from approximately 24 US areas. Participant-given clinical history determined each cohort assignment. Cohort 3 donors counted as recovered after two negative PCRs, clearance, or resolved symptoms. Profiled with immunoSEQ multiplex PCR; TCRdb holds only in-frame clones, not every one. The sample lists some 380,000 clones, over 75% seen once, with 1.3% in the top ten. V was trimmed by 3 bases and J by 0 bases, leaving 6 bases between them. This CDR3 region has 14 residues. The V gene's germline CDR1 is SGHAT and CDR2 FQNNGV. The sequence was collected from a man aged 30 to 45 who had recovered from COVID-19. The rearrangement links TRBV11-2 to TRBJ1-3, with a tentative D call TRBD1 (5 bases). Sequences were obtained from PBMCs or T cells enriched from blood (not recorded which). This CDR3 reads CASSFGHSGNTIYF. In DNA, the CDR3 is TGTGCCAGCAGCTTTGGACACTCTGGAAACACCATATATTTT.